A single sample is the source of the 32 T cell receptor beta chains below, sequenced in a study of Graves' ophthalmopathy and Graves' hyperthyroidism. RNA transcripts served as template for amplifying TCR beta CDR3 sequences. The first-round RT-PCR employed HTBI primers together with the Qiagen OneStep RT-PCR kit. A multiplex PCR was then performed as the second round. A single record per CDR3 protein comes from TCRdb applying MiXCR to the multiplex PCR reads. Of about 620,000 distinct CDR3 sequences in the sample, approximately 22% were seen once. Sequenced: peripheral blood. These receptors were taken from a woman younger than 35 with stable Graves' hyperthyroidism. Some clones in this sample may be carry-over from other donors' samples.

This clonotype was counted at least ten times. The genes are TRBV29-1 and TRBJ1-1; D is unresolved. Trimming removed 7 bases from V and 0 bases from J, with 6 bases in between. The CDR3 runs 11 residues. The germline V gene encodes CDR1 SQVTM and CDR2 ANQGSEA. The CDR3 protein is CSGTVNTEAFF. CDR3 nucleotide sequence: TGCAGCGGGACGGTGAACACTGAAGCTTTCTTT.

The chain recombines TRBV12-3 or TRBV12-4 with TRBJ1-2; TRBD1 is a possible D gene (6 bases). The germline V and J ends were trimmed by 2 bases and 6 bases, with 10 bases remaining between them. This CDR3 region has 13 residues. CDR3 region: CASSLIQGHGYTF. The CDR3 DNA is TGTGCCAGCAGTTTAATCCAGGGGCATGGCTACACCTTC.

This clonotype was seen repeatedly, ten times or more. The V call is TRBV5-5, the J call TRBJ2-2, with D maybe TRBD1 (6 bases). The CDR3 spans 14 residues. The V end was cut by 3 bases, the J end by 4 bases, with 10 bases between. CDR1 is SGHKS and CDR2 is YYEKEE in the germline V gene (reference sequence). The CDR3 nucleotides read TGTGCCAGCAGCTCAGGGGCGATCACCGGGGAGCTGTTTTTT. It specifies CASSSGAITGELFF.

Many counts were recorded for this clonotype. The chain joins TRBV11-2 to TRBJ2-7; possible D gene TRBD1, 6 bases. V dropped 2 bases and J dropped 3 bases, with 11 bases sitting between them. CDR1 and CDR2 (germline): SGHAT, FQNNGV. The CDR3 is 14 amino acids. The CDR3 nucleotides are TGTGCCAGCAGCTTACGCCGGGACAACTACGAGCAGTACTTC. Translating it yields CASSLRRDNYEQYF.

This clonotype was detected many times. The chain employs TRBV12-3 or TRBV12-4 and TRBJ1-2, with 11 nucleotides matching TRBD1. Trimming cost V 4 bases and J 8 bases; bases outside gene matches: 6. This CDR3 is 14 amino acids long. CDR3 coding DNA: TGTGCCAGCAGTTCGGACAGGGGGCTGAGAGGCTACACCTTC. It encodes CASSSDRGLRGYTF.

This chain joins TRBV6-4 and TRBJ2-5; no clear D. The germline V gene has CDR1 MRHNA and CDR2 SNTAGT. Trimming left V 2 bases short and J 7 bases short, with 17 bases between. The CDR3 has 15 amino acids. For the CDR3, the DNA is TGTGCCAGCAGTGACCCTCAGGTATTCCGTGGGACCCAGTACTTC. Translation gives CASSDPQVFRGTQYF.

This clonotype was detected many times. This chain links TRBV2 with TRBJ2-2, with TRBD2 matching over 7 bases. The J segment lost 6 bases and the V segment lost 3 bases, leaving 7 bases of the junction unmatched. CDR1 is SNHLY, CDR2 FYNNEI, per germline. The CDR3 is 15 residues long. The CDR3 DNA reads TGTGCCAGCAGTGAGAGGACTAGAAGATCCGGGGAGCTGTTTTTT. Protein sequence: CASSERTRRSGELFF. Supplemented by reference TRBV2 and TRBJ2-2, the full variable domain reads EPEVTQTPSHQVTQMGQEVILRCVPISNHLYFYWYRQILGQKVEFLVSFYNNEISEKSEIFDDQFSVERPDGSNFTLKIRSTKLEDSAMYFCASSERTRRSGELFFGEGSRLTVL.

This clonotype was seen many times. V usage is TRBV12-5 and J usage is TRBJ2-7; no reliable D call. V gave up 5 bases and J gave up 0 bases, with 8 bases separating them. Germline V lookup: CDR1 LGHNT, CDR2 FRNRAP. This CDR3 spans 13 amino acids. The CDR3 DNA sequence: TGTGCTAGTGGTCCAGGCCACTCCTACGAGCAGTACTTC. It codes for CASGPGHSYEQYF.

This clonotype was counted many times. The V gene is TRBV24-1, the J gene TRBJ2-7; 8 bases fit TRBD1. V trimming: 4 bases; J trimming: 2 bases; junction bases outside the gene matches: 9. The CDR3 spans 16 residues. From germline, CDR1 is KGHDR and CDR2 SFDVKD. The CDR3 sequence is CATSDPRDRRPYEQYF. DNA for the CDR3: TGTGCCACCAGTGACCCCCGGGACAGGAGACCCTACGAGCAGTACTTC.

The V call is TRBV12-5, the J call TRBJ2-7, with 8 nucleotides matching TRBD1. The CDR3 consists of 13 residues. Looked up from germline, CDR1 is LGHNT and CDR2 is FRNRAP. The V gene end was trimmed by 7 bases and the J gene end by 4 bases; junction bases not matched to a gene: 6. The chain's CDR3 is CASAWTGQYEQYF. The CDR3, as DNA: TGTGCTAGTGCTTGGACAGGGCAGTACGAGCAGTACTTC. The whole variable domain, remainder taken from reference TRBV12-5 and TRBJ2-7, is DARVTQTPRHKVTEMGQEVTMRCQPILGHNTVFWYRQTMMQGLELLAYFRNRAPLDDSGMPKDRFSAEMPDATLATLKIQPSEPRDSAVYFCASAWTGQYEQYFGPGTRLTVT.

In this sample, this clonotype turned up many times. As DNA, the CDR3 is TGTGCCAGCAGTTTTTTCAGGGGCAATCAGCCCCAGCATTTT. Residues: CASSFFRGNQPQHF. J is TRBJ1-5 and V is TRBV12-3 or TRBV12-4, with D possibly TRBD1 on 5 matching bases. There are 14 residues in the CDR3. Trimming shortened V by 3 bases and J by 2 bases, and 8 bases separated the two germline ends.

This clonotype was counted ten times or more. The V gene is TRBV7-2, the J gene TRBJ2-7, with a possible D match to TRBD1 (6 bases). V was cut by 8 bases and J by 0 bases, with 11 bases left in between. Germline values: CDR1 SGHTA, CDR2 FQGNSA. This CDR3 has 13 residues. CDR3 nucleotides: TGTGCCAGCCAGACAGGCCCCTCCTACGAGCAGTACTTC. It specifies CASQTGPSYEQYF.

This clonotype has at least ten counts. DNA for the CDR3: TGTGCCAGCAGCTTGACAGATTCCTTTGAGTACGAGCAGTACTTC. Translating it yields CASSLTDSFEYEQYF. This rearrangement joins TRBV7-2 to TRBJ2-7, with TRBD1 as a possible D gene (5 bases). CDR3 length equals 15 residues. Germline-derived CDR1 and CDR2 are SGHTA and FQGNSA. The V end lost 3 bases, the J end lost 4 bases, and 16 bases lay between the germline ends.

This clonotype was recorded many times. The chain combines TRBV11-3 with TRBJ1-3, with D hard to call. Germline values: CDR1 SGHNT, CDR2 YENEEA. This CDR3 has 15 amino acids. Trimming cost V 5 bases and J 0 bases, with 11 bases left between them. The CDR3: CASSQTGNSGNTIYF. The CDR3 bases are TGTGCCAGCAGCCAGACGGGGAACTCTGGAAACACCATATATTTT.

V gene TRBV27 combines with J gene TRBJ1-6, with a possible D match to TRBD1 (6 bases). The CDR3 loop spans 14 amino acids. V lost 8 bases, J lost 6 bases, and 14 bases lay in between. CDR1 and CDR2 from the germline V gene are MNHEY and SMNVEV (reference sequence). The CDR3 spells CASQFGTSNSPLHF. The CDR3 bases are TGTGCCAGCCAGTTCGGGACAAGTAATTCACCCCTCCACTTT.

This clonotype has at least ten counts. This rearrangement joins TRBV12-5 to TRBJ2-2; no clear D. The length of the CDR3 is 14 residues. The germline gives CDR1 LGHNT, CDR2 FRNRAP. The ends were cut back, 5 bases at V and 4 bases at J, with 11 bases in the middle. This CDR3 reads CASGVRRVTGELFF. CDR3 bases: TGTGCTAGTGGTGTGAGACGGGTCACCGGGGAGCTGTTTTTT.

In the case of this clonotype: It may be a read error: a sequence one base away is much more abundant. This sequence joins TRBV3-1 and TRBJ1-1; a possible D gene is TRBD1 (6 bases). In germline, CDR1 is LGHDT, CDR2 YNNKEL (reference sequence). CDR3 length: 13 amino acids. The DNA for the CDR3 is TGTTCCAGCAGCCAAGTAACAGGGCGGCTGGCTTTCTTT. Protein product: CSSSQVTGRLAFF.

This clonotype was observed at least ten times. The V and J genes are TRBV28 and TRBJ2-7; 9 bases agree with TRBD2. Per the germline V gene, CDR1 is MDHEN and CDR2 is SYDVKM. The V segment lost 1 base and the J segment 4 bases; nucleotides outside the gene matches: 5. The CDR3 contains 15 residues. CDR3 sequence reads: CASSLSGSGSYEQYF. CDR3 nucleotides: TGTGCCAGCAGTTTATCTGGTAGCGGGAGTTACGAGCAGTACTTC.

The rearrangement links TRBV13 to TRBJ1-5; tentatively, D is TRBD1 (6 bases). In germline, CDR1 is PRHDT, CDR2 FYEKMQ (reference sequence). This CDR3 spans 14 amino acids. With 7 bases removed from V and 0 bases from J, the gap between germline ends came to 10 bases. CDR3 amino acids: CASTRGHSNQPQHF. The CDR3 coding sequence is TGTGCCAGCACCAGGGGTCATAGCAATCAGCCCCAGCATTTT.

This clonotype was picked up a small number of times. The genes are TRBV7-2 and TRBJ1-5, with a possible D match to TRBD1 (6 bases). Germline V gene lookup returns CDR1 SGHTA and CDR2 FQGNSA. V lost 4 bases to trimming and J lost 11 bases, with 18 bases between them. The CDR3 extends over 14 amino acids. The CDR3 DNA reads as TGTGCCAGCAGCTCTCCCGTGGCGGGGGCGGCCCAGCATTTT. The encoded protein is CASSSPVAGAAQHF.

This clonotype has at least ten counts. The gene calls are TRBV4-1 and TRBJ2-7; no firm D call. This CDR3 has 16 amino acids. V shed 1 base and J shed 0 bases, with 13 bases lying between them. Per the germline V gene, CDR1 is MGHRA and CDR2 is YSYEKL. The CDR3, as DNA: TGCGCCAGCAGCCAAGCCTCAGGTCTTTCCTCCTACGAGCAGTACTTC. Its protein is CASSQASGLSSYEQYF.

This clonotype was found many times. The CDR3 DNA reads TGTGCCAGCAGCCCCATTGGGCCCTACGAGCAGTACTTC. It is translated as CASSPIGPYEQYF. The chain employs TRBV3-1 and TRBJ2-7, with D unclear. This CDR3 spans 13 amino acids. Trimming left V 4 bases short and J 2 bases short, with 9 bases between. Germline CDR1 LGHDT, CDR2 YNNKEL (reference sequence).

This clonotype showed up many times. This chain connects TRBV5-1 to TRBJ2-7, with D tentatively TRBD1 (6 bases). This CDR3 is 14 amino acids long. CDR1 is SGHRS and CDR2 is YFSETQ in the germline V gene. V was shortened by 4 bases and J by 2 bases, with 13 bases between the two germline ends. The CDR3 region has the DNA TGCGCCAGCAGCATCCAGGACAGCCCCTACGAGCAGTACTTC. It is translated as CASSIQDSPYEQYF.

This clonotype was recorded many times. The chain uses TRBV29-1 and TRBJ1-1, with D unresolved. The CDR3 length is 12 residues. Germline assignment: CDR1 SQVTM and CDR2 ANQGSEA. Trimming stripped 3 bases from V and 2 bases from J, with 7 bases between. The CDR3 loop is CSVDRQNTEAFF. The CDR3 DNA sequence: TGCAGCGTTGATCGACAAAACACTGAAGCTTTCTTT.

This clonotype was counted ten times or more. The V call is TRBV12-3 or TRBV12-4, the J call TRBJ1-1, with D uncertain. The CDR3 covers 17 residues. Deletions cut 8 bases from V and 0 bases from J, with 22 bases between. CDR3 sequence (DNA): TGTGCCAGCGCCTGGTCGGAAGCCTTAGCCTTGAACACTGAAGCTTTCTTT. This encodes CASAWSEALALNTEAFF.

This clonotype has at least ten counts. V and J are TRBV6-1 and TRBJ1-5; 7 positions agree with TRBD1. The V and J ends lost 6 bases and 2 bases, in that order; junction bases with no gene match: 4. This CDR3 has 14 amino acids. Per the germline V gene, CDR1 is MNHNS and CDR2 is SASEGT. As DNA, the CDR3 is TGTGCCAGCAGAAAGGGGGCAGGCAATCAGCCCCAGCATTTT. Translating it yields CASRKGAGNQPQHF.

This clonotype was seen repeatedly, ten times or more. The rearrangement uses TRBV20-1 and TRBJ1-1, with D unresolved. Germline V CDR1 and CDR2: DFQATT, SNEGSKA (reference sequence). This CDR3 is 12 amino acids long. Trimming took off 6 bases at V and 1 base at J, with 9 bases between the two ends. For the CDR3, the DNA is TGCAGTGCATTCGTCCAGAACACTGAAGCTTTCTTT. Protein sequence: CSAFVQNTEAFF.

The V call is TRBV9, the J call TRBJ2-7, with D tentatively TRBD1 or TRBD2 (6 bases each). Germline V gene data show CDR1 as SGDLS and CDR2 as YYNGEE. Trimming removed 3 bases at V and 8 bases at J, with 18 bases between. This CDR3 is 14 amino acids long. The CDR3 loop is CASSGASLGGKQYF. The CDR3 DNA is TGTGCCAGCAGCGGAGCTTCCCTAGGGGGGAAGCAGTACTTC.

This clonotype was picked up a small number of times. The CDR3 sequence is CASSVQGGGRRQAFF. The CDR3 DNA is TGCGCCAGCAGCGTACAGGGGGGGGGCAGGAGACAAGCTTTCTTT. The chain is built from TRBV4-3 and TRBJ1-1; TRBD1 agrees at 8 bases. V was pared by 5 bases and J by 9 bases, with 14 bases of the junction left unmatched. This CDR3 has 15 amino acids. Germline CDR1 reads LGHNA; CDR2 reads YSLEER.

This clonotype was recorded a few times. The V and J genes are TRBV2 and TRBJ1-5; 9 bases are shared with TRBD1. Unmatched junction bases numbered 5, after V lost 5 bases and J lost 3 bases. Looked up from germline, CDR1 is SNHLY and CDR2 is FYNNEI. CDR3 size: 15 residues. The CDR3 region is CASSSGQGPNQPQHF. As DNA, the CDR3 is TGTGCCAGCAGTTCGGGACAGGGTCCCAATCAGCCCCAGCATTTT.

The rearrangement uses TRBV12-3 or TRBV12-4 and TRBJ1-2; 7 bases fit TRBD1. The CDR3 consists of 13 residues. The V segment lost 10 bases and the J segment 8 bases; nucleotides outside the gene matches: 13. In DNA, the CDR3 is TGTGCCACCAAGGAGGGACAGAGAGGGGGCTACACCTTC. Translation: CATKEGQRGGYTF.

At least ten counts were recorded for this clonotype. This chain links TRBV2 with TRBJ2-2, with TRBD1 matching 7 bases. The CDR3 is 14 residues long. Germline trimming cut 6 bases from V and 2 bases from J; bases unmatched to any gene: 3. Germline V CDR1 and CDR2: SNHLY, FYNNEI. For the CDR3, the DNA is TGTGCCAGCAGACAGGGGAGTAACACCGGGGAGCTGTTTTTT. Translated: CASRQGSNTGELFF.